One and the same sample provided the 31 T cell receptor beta chains below, sequenced in a study of shared clonotypes between healthy human individuals. Sequencing was performed with immunoSEQ multiplex PCR; in TCRdb, only in-frame clones are kept and a portion is missing. The top ten clones hold 11% of a sample with 200,000 to 250,000 clones, 50% to 80% of them seen once. The sample comprised memory CD4+ T cells sorted from blood. Subset here: CD45RA-negative fraction. These receptors originate from a man aged 30 to 39 in good health.

The genes are TRBV27 and TRBJ2-7; 8 bases fit TRBD2. The J segment lost 7 bases and the V segment lost 6 bases, leaving 8 bases of the junction unmatched. The CDR3 consists of 13 residues. The germline V gene has CDR1 MNHEY and CDR2 SMNVEV (reference sequence). CDR3 sequence reads: CASSWGGGQEQYF. The DNA of the CDR3 is TGTGCCAGCAGCTGGGGCGGGGGGCAGGAGCAGTACTTC.

The chain carries TRBV7-2 and TRBJ2-1; 9 nucleotides match TRBD2. Germline CDR1 reads SGHTA; CDR2 reads FQGNSA. CDR3 length: 14 residues. V trimming: 1 base; J trimming: 12 bases; junction bases outside the gene matches: 7. The DNA of the CDR3 is TGTGCCAGCAGCTTAGACCGATGGGGACTAGCGCAGTTCTTC. This translates into CASSLDRWGLAQFF.

The gene calls are TRBV4-3 and TRBJ2-7, with TRBD2 identical over 10 bases. V lost 1 base and J lost 2; bases outside the gene matches: 11. Germline V gene data show CDR1 as LGHNA and CDR2 as YSLEER. The CDR3 runs 18 residues. The chain's CDR3 is CASSQGLLAGGRTYEQYF. DNA for the CDR3: TGCGCCAGCAGCCAAGGTTTATTAGCGGGAGGTAGGACCTACGAGCAGTACTTC.

CDR3 residues: CASSPGWGANVLTF. The DNA for the CDR3 is TGTGCCAGCAGCCCAGGGTGGGGGGCCAACGTCCTGACTTTC. This chain connects TRBV11-2 to TRBJ2-6, with D maybe TRBD1 (5 bases). The V gene lost 5 bases and the J gene lost 4 bases, with 9 bases spanning the gap. Germline CDR1 and CDR2: SGHAT and FQNNGV. This CDR3 has 14 residues.

This chain links TRBV7-6 with TRBJ2-5; 12 bases are shared with TRBD1. The CDR3 covers 17 residues. Germline lookup yields CDR1 SGHVS and CDR2 FNYEAQ. The trim removed 1 base at V and 5 bases at J, leaving 8 bases unmatched. CDR3 residues: CASSLGPGTGGGETQYF. The CDR3 DNA sequence: TGTGCCAGCAGCTTAGGCCCCGGGACAGGGGGCGGGGAGACCCAGTACTTC.

The genes are TRBV10-3 and TRBJ2-5; the D gene is possibly TRBD2 (5 bases). The CDR3 runs 16 residues. With 2 bases removed from V and 5 bases from J, the gap between germline ends came to 18 bases. Germline lookup yields CDR1 ENHRY and CDR2 SYGVKD. CDR3 residues: CAISEGEGKPGETQYF. The CDR3, as DNA: TGTGCCATCAGTGAGGGAGAGGGCAAACCTGGGGAGACCCAGTACTTC.

This chain uses TRBV5-5 with TRBJ2-7, with unresolved D. This CDR3 is 15 amino acids long. Between the trimmed V and J ends, which lost 6 bases and 6 bases, there was a span of 22 bases. Germline V CDR1 and CDR2: SGHKS, YYEKEE (reference sequence). The CDR3 nucleotides are TGTGCCAGCATACCTCCGCGCTCAGGCCTTGGCGAGCAGTACTTC. Protein: CASIPPRSGLGEQYF. The whole variable domain, remainder taken from reference TRBV5-5 and TRBJ2-7, is DAGVTQSPTHLIKTRGQQVTLRCSPISGHKSVSWYQQVLGQGPQFIFQYYEKEERGRGNFPDRFSARQFPNYSSELNVNALLLGDSALYLCASIPPRSGLGEQYFGPGTRLTVT.

V and J are TRBV6-1 and TRBJ1-5, with a tentative D call TRBD1 (5 bases). With 2 bases removed from V and 12 bases from J, the gap between germline ends came to 17 bases. Germline V CDR1 and CDR2: MNHNS, SASEGT. The CDR3 runs to 14 residues. CDR3 sequence (DNA): TGTGCCAGCAGTGAAAAAGGGGTCCCCTCCGTCCAGCATTTT. Translating it yields CASSEKGVPSVQHF.

This chain joins TRBV28 and TRBJ1-2; D not certain. Germline loops: CDR1 MDHEN, CDR2 SYDVKM. This CDR3 is built from 17 residues. V dropped 5 bases and J dropped 4 bases, with 23 bases sitting between them. CDR3 sequence reads: CASSPGGSTGNRYGYTF. CDR3 DNA: TGTGCCAGCAGTCCGGGAGGATCCACGGGGAACCGCTATGGCTACACCTTC.

The chain has TRBV4-1 and TRBJ1-2; possibly TRBD1 for D (5 bases). V was trimmed by 7 bases and J by 4 bases, leaving 16 bases between them. Looked up from germline, CDR1 is MGHRA and CDR2 is YSYEKL. This CDR3 comprises 14 residues. CDR3 region: CASNRQLGAYGYTF. The CDR3 nucleotides read TGCGCCAGCAACCGACAGCTTGGGGCCTATGGCTACACCTTC.

Points on this clone: Sequence at one end of the junction differs from germline and may be a read error. J is TRBJ2-1 and V is TRBV11-3, with no clear D. Germline CDR1 is SGHNT and CDR2 is YENEEA. The CDR3 runs 12 residues. The CDR3 DNA reads TGTGCCAGCAGCTTCAACTACGATGAGCAGTTCTTC. It specifies CASSFNYDEQFF.

This clone occurred once. One base separates it from a far larger clone, so it is likely a read error. This same CDR3 is encoded by further DNA sequences in the sample. This chain connects TRBV6-4 to TRBJ2-6; 8 nucleotides match TRBD1. The CDR3 covers 16 residues. Germline CDR1 reads MRHNA; CDR2 reads SNTAGT. CDR3 residues: CASSDSGGAGANVLTF. Written as DNA, the CDR3 is TGTGCCAGTAGTGACTCAGGGGGCGCTGGGGCCAACGTCCTGACTTTC.

This clone has a handful of counts. The chain recombines TRBV9 with TRBJ2-1; 9 positions agree with TRBD2. Looked up from germline, CDR1 is SGDLS and CDR2 is YYNGEE. The CDR3 is 16 amino acids. After removal of 0 bases from V and 7 bases from J, the junction contained 8 bases not matched to a gene. The CDR3 DNA reads TGTGCCAGCAGCGTAGGAGGCGGGAGGGCCGGAAATGAGCAGTTCTTC. It is translated as CASSVGGGRAGNEQFF.

This clone has just a few counts. The chain couples TRBV5-1 to TRBJ2-7; a possible D gene is TRBD2 (6 bases). V dropped 4 bases and J dropped 2 bases, with 16 bases sitting between them. CDR3 length: 15 amino acids. CDR1 is SGHRS, CDR2 YFSETQ, per germline. The CDR3 nucleotides are TGCGCCAGCAGCGGGGGGACGCCTGGGGCCTACGAGCAGTACTTC. Its translation is CASSGGTPGAYEQYF.

This chain uses TRBV6-5 with TRBJ1-3; D unclear. The length of the CDR3 is 11 residues. In germline, CDR1 is MNHEY, CDR2 SVGAGI. Trimming took 8 bases from V and 2 from J, leaving 4 bases between them. CDR3 sequence reads: CASVTGNTIYF. The CDR3 region has the DNA TGTGCCAGCGTTACTGGAAACACCATATATTTT.

The rearrangement joins TRBV18 to TRBJ2-3; 7 nucleotides match TRBD2. Germline CDR1 reads KGHSH; CDR2 reads LQKENI. V shed 8 bases and J 4 bases; nucleotides not matched to a gene: 9. The CDR3 extends over 14 amino acids. CDR3 sequence reads: CASTAGVGADTQYF. Here the CDR3 DNA reads TGTGCCAGCACTGCGGGAGTAGGGGCAGATACGCAGTATTTT.

CDR3 region: CASSLTRDWYTDTQYF. CDR3 bases: TGCGCCAGCAGCCTAACAAGGGACTGGTACACAGATACGCAGTATTTT. The chain recombines TRBV4-1 with TRBJ2-3; D possibly corresponds to TRBD2 (6 bases). The V and J ends lost 4 bases and 2 bases respectively, with 16 bases between them. This CDR3 comprises 16 residues. The germline CDR1 and CDR2 sequences are MGHRA and YSYEKL.

The V gene is TRBV5-8, the J gene TRBJ2-1; TRBD2 matches 8 bases. Germline V gives CDR1 SGHTS, CDR2 YDEGEE. The CDR3 sequence is 16 residues long. V lost 2 bases, J lost 7 bases, and 11 bases stayed unmatched. DNA for the CDR3: TGTGCCAGCAGCTTTGGGAGGAAAGCGGGAGCAAATGAGCAGTTCTTC. Protein sequence: CASSFGRKAGANEQFF.

In its sample, this clone was seen once. The chain couples TRBV7-6 to TRBJ2-1, with D possibly matching TRBD1 (5 bases). Germline V gene lookup returns CDR1 SGHVS and CDR2 FNYEAQ. The CDR3 loop spans 16 amino acids. The ends were cut back, 5 bases at V and 0 bases at J, with 14 bases in the middle. CDR3: CASSLRGSSSYNEQFF. The CDR3 DNA reads as TGTGCCAGCAGCCTAAGGGGTTCCTCCTCCTACAATGAGCAGTTCTTC.

This rearrangement joins TRBV29-1 to TRBJ2-7; D might be TRBD2 (6 bases). V gave up 7 bases and J gave up 6 bases, with 13 bases separating them. From germline, CDR1 is SQVTM and CDR2 ANQGSEA. This CDR3 has 11 amino acids. The CDR3 is CSGRRGGEQYF. CDR3 nucleotide sequence: TGCAGCGGAAGGCGGGGTGGCGAGCAGTACTTC.

This clone has just one count. This chain connects TRBV5-6 to TRBJ1-1, with TRBD1 as a possible D gene (5 bases). There are 14 residues in the CDR3. V gave up 3 bases and J gave up 1 base, with 10 bases separating them. Germline assignment: CDR1 SGHDT and CDR2 YYEEEE. This CDR3 is CASSYYQGNTEAFF. The DNA for the CDR3 is TGTGCCAGCAGCTATTACCAGGGGAACACTGAAGCTTTCTTT. The full variable domain, its missing parts supplied by reference TRBV5-6 and TRBJ1-1, is DAGVTQSPTHLIKTRGQQVTLRCSPKSGHDTVSWYQQALGQGPQFIFQYYEEEERQRGNFPDRFSGHQFPNYSSELNVNALLLGDSALYLCASSYYQGNTEAFFGQGTRLTVV.

Here the CDR3 reads CASSLRMPFSGQTISYEQYF. CDR3 nucleotides: TGTGCCAGCAGTCTCCGAATGCCCTTTAGTGGACAGACGATCTCCTACGAGCAGTACTTC. The chain couples TRBV27 to TRBJ2-7; TRBD1 might be the D (6 bases). This CDR3 has 20 residues. Between the trimmed V and J ends, which lost 5 bases and 0 bases, there was a span of 29 bases. The germline CDR1 and CDR2 sequences are MNHEY and SMNVEV (reference sequence).

J is TRBJ2-1 and V is TRBV29-1, with 12 nucleotides matching TRBD2. Germline V gene data show CDR1 as SQVTM and CDR2 as ANQGSEA. With V trimmed by 7 bases and J by 10 bases, 8 bases remained unmatched. The CDR3 has 13 amino acids. This CDR3 reads CSAPRTSGKEQFF. CDR3 in DNA: TGCAGCGCACCCAGGACTAGCGGGAAAGAGCAGTTCTTC.

This clone was recorded once. The V and J genes are TRBV18 and TRBJ1-3; 9 bases fit TRBD1. The CDR3 extends over 16 amino acids. Germline CDR1 reads KGHSH; CDR2 reads LQKENI. The junction had 8 bases not matched to a gene; V was cut back by 6 bases and J by 2 bases. For the CDR3, the DNA is TGTGCCAGCTCGACACGGACAGGGGCGGCTGGAAACACCATATATTTT. Its protein product is CASSTRTGAAGNTIYF. Variable domain in full (rest from reference TRBV18 and TRBJ1-3): NAGVMQNPRHLVRRRGQEARLRCSPMKGHSHVYWYRQLPEEGLKFMVYLQKENIIDESGMPKERFSAEFPKEGPSILRIQQVVRGDSAAYFCASSTRTGAAGNTIYFGEGSWLTVV.

In this sample, this clone turned up a few times. The chain links TRBV6-1 to TRBJ2-7; D might be TRBD2 (5 bases). Trimming took off 5 bases at V and 3 bases at J, with 8 bases between the two ends. Germline V lookup: CDR1 MNHNS, CDR2 SASEGT. The CDR3 has 12 amino acids. CDR3 residues: CASSRTFYEQYF. CDR3 in DNA: TGTGCCAGCAGTAGGACTTTCTACGAGCAGTACTTC.

The chain employs TRBV5-4 and TRBJ2-4; a weak D match, TRBD2 (6 bases). This CDR3 has 15 amino acids. V was trimmed by 3 bases and J by 4 bases, leaving 14 bases between them. Per the germline V gene, CDR1 is SGHNT and CDR2 is YYREEE (reference sequence). CDR3 bases: TGTGCCAGCAGCTACGGGGGTGGTGGGAAAAACATTCAGTACTTC. Its protein is CASSYGGGGKNIQYF.

There are a few counts of this clone. The chain has TRBV7-9 and TRBJ2-3; D call uncertain. This CDR3 has 14 amino acids. Germline CDR1 reads SEHNR; CDR2 reads FQNEAQ (reference sequence). Trimming took off 4 bases at V and 0 bases at J, with 8 bases between the two ends. CDR3 coding DNA: TGTGCCAGCAGCTCGGAGCTTAGCACAGATACGCAGTATTTT. Its translation is CASSSELSTDTQYF.

The rearrangement uses TRBV7-9 and TRBJ1-1, with TRBD1 as a possible D gene (6 bases). V was pared by 6 bases and J by 1 base, with 9 bases between. The CDR3 is 13 amino acids. Looked up from germline, CDR1 is SEHNR and CDR2 is FQNEAQ (reference sequence). CDR3 in DNA: TGTGCCAGCAGTGACAGGCCGAACACTGAAGCTTTCTTT. It yields the protein CASSDRPNTEAFF.

Comment on this clone: This may be a read error: a much more frequent sequence differs by one nucleotide. CDR3 nucleotide sequence: TGTGCCAGCAGTGACAGGGATGGCTACACCTTC. Its translation: CASSDRDGYTF. The chain is built from TRBV2 and TRBJ1-2, with a tentative D call TRBD1 (5 bases). In germline, CDR1 is SNHLY, CDR2 FYNNEI. Trimming cost V 3 bases and J 6 bases, with 5 bases left between them. This CDR3 has 11 residues.

This chain links TRBV4-1 with TRBJ1-2; possible D gene TRBD1, 5 bases. With 6 bases removed from V and 0 bases from J, the gap between germline ends came to 17 bases. Germline CDR1 and CDR2: MGHRA and YSYEKL. The CDR3 runs to 16 residues. CDR3 residues: CASSHMTVAPNYGYTF. The CDR3 DNA is TGCGCCAGCAGTCATATGACAGTGGCCCCTAACTATGGCTACACCTTC.

The chain uses TRBV5-4 and TRBJ2-5; 8 bases match TRBD2. Germline lookup yields CDR1 SGHNT and CDR2 YYREEE (reference sequence). V lost 4 bases, J lost 1 base, and 6 bases stayed unmatched. This CDR3 spans 15 amino acids. As DNA, the CDR3 is TGTGCCAGCAGCAGGGGGGCGGGAGGCCAAGAGACCCAGTACTTC. Its protein product is CASSRGAGGQETQYF.